The 19 T cell receptor beta chains given below trace back to one sample, sequenced in a study of shared clonotypes between healthy human individuals. Measured with immunoSEQ multiplex PCR; TCRdb has only the in-frame clones, and not every one. The sample shows 550,000 to 800,000 clones, around two thirds of them seen only once. The specimen was memory CD4+ T cells sorted from blood. Subset defined: CD45RA-negative fraction. All receptors come from a woman aged 25-40 years in good health.

This clone showed up many times. The V call is TRBV7-9, the J call TRBJ2-1, with unresolved D. Germline V gene sequence: CDR1 SEHNR, CDR2 FQNEAQ (reference sequence). V lost 2 bases to trimming and J lost 0 bases, with 8 bases between them. There are 15 residues in the CDR3. The CDR3: CASSLTTSSYNEQFF. The CDR3 region has the DNA TGTGCCAGCAGCTTAACCACGAGCTCCTACAATGAGCAGTTCTTC.

The CDR3 here is CSVERDRAYGYTF. The CDR3 nucleotides are TGCAGCGTTGAAAGGGACAGGGCCTATGGCTACACCTTC. The genes are TRBV29-1 and TRBJ1-2; 9 bases agree with TRBD1. The CDR3 consists of 13 residues. The J segment lost 4 bases and the V segment lost 2 bases, leaving 2 bases of the junction unmatched. The germline gives CDR1 SQVTM, CDR2 ANQGSEA.

The chain's CDR3 is CASRRNRDRSNYGYTF. As DNA, the CDR3 is TGTGCCAGTAGGAGGAACCGGGACAGGAGTAACTATGGCTACACCTTC. The chain couples TRBV19 to TRBJ1-2, with 8 bases identical to TRBD1. There are 16 residues in the CDR3. V lost 6 bases and J lost 1; bases outside the gene matches: 10. Germline V lookup: CDR1 LNHDA, CDR2 SQIVND (reference sequence). Supplemented by reference TRBV19 and TRBJ1-2, the full variable domain reads DGGITQSPKYLFRKEGQNVTLSCEQNLNHDAMYWYRQDPGQGLRLIYYSQIVNDFQKGDIAEGYSVSREKKESFPLTVTSAQKNPTAFYLCASRRNRDRSNYGYTFGSGTRLTVV.

The chain couples TRBV7-6 to TRBJ2-7, with 10 bases fitting TRBD2. The CDR3 length is 17 residues. V lost 8 bases to trimming and J lost 2 bases; unmatched junction nucleotides: 15. CDR1 and CDR2 from the germline V gene are SGHVS and FNYEAQ. The CDR3 is CASSEGGLSGRAYEQYF. CDR3 nucleotide sequence: TGTGCCAGCTCAGAGGGGGGTTTAAGCGGGAGGGCCTACGAGCAGTACTTC.

This clone turned up a few times. The chain employs TRBV6-1 and TRBJ2-7; D tentatively reads TRBD1 or TRBD2 (5 bases each). Germline CDR1 and CDR2: MNHNS and SASEGT. The V and J ends lost 2 bases and 6 bases respectively, with 14 bases between them. This CDR3 spans 14 amino acids. In DNA form, the CDR3 reads TGTGCCAGCAGTGAATATCCGAATGGGGGCGAGCAGTACTTC. Translation: CASSEYPNGGEQYF.

In DNA, the CDR3 is TGTGCCAGCAGCCAAGGGGGAGGTTTCTTAATTACGAACGAGCAGTACTTC. Translated: CASSQGGGFLITNEQYF. V is TRBV14 and J is TRBJ2-7; perhaps TRBD2 as D (6 bases). Germline V CDR1 and CDR2: SGHDN, FVKESK. The CDR3 length is 17 residues. Deletions cut 1 base from V and 5 bases from J, with 21 bases between.

The chain links TRBV21-1 to TRBJ1-5. TRBV21-1 is a pseudogene locus. This CDR3 is 16 amino acids long. In DNA form, the CDR3 reads TGTGCCAGCAGCAAAGTTGCGGGGCCCATCAATCAGCCCCAGCATTTT. Its protein is CASSKVAGPINQPQHF.

This clone appeared once. V and J are TRBV6-5 and TRBJ1-1; 9 nucleotides align to TRBD1. Germline assignment: CDR1 MNHEY and CDR2 SVGAGI. The length of the CDR3 is 14 residues. Trimming removed 6 bases from V and 10 bases from J; junction bases left unmatched: 12. The CDR3 protein is CASRTDRGDRVAFF. The CDR3, as DNA: TGTGCCAGCAGGACGGACAGGGGAGATAGGGTAGCTTTCTTT.

Many counts were recorded for this clone. The genes are TRBV10-3 and TRBJ2-6; 9 nucleotides agree with TRBD1. The CDR3 is 19 amino acids. Germline CDR1 is ENHRY and CDR2 is SYGVKD. The V segment lost 8 bases and the J segment 1 base; nucleotides outside the gene matches: 15. CDR3 in DNA: TGTGCCATCCTCCCATCCCCCGGGACAGGGATGTCTGGGGCCAACGTCCTGACTTTC. This sequence encodes CAILPSPGTGMSGANVLTF.

Only one count was recorded for this clone. The genes are TRBV4-1 and TRBJ2-7; perhaps TRBD1 as D (5 bases). CDR3 size: 17 residues. Germline assignment: CDR1 MGHRA and CDR2 YSYEKL. Trimming removed 0 bases from V and 3 bases from J, with 18 bases in between. This chain's CDR3 is CASSQDLGARQSYEQYF. Here the CDR3 DNA reads TGCGCCAGCAGCCAAGATCTTGGGGCGCGACAAAGCTACGAGCAGTACTTC.

V is TRBV19 and J is TRBJ1-1; 11 bases match TRBD1. The CDR3 totals 14 residues. The germline V gene encodes CDR1 LNHDA and CDR2 SQIVND (reference sequence). V was pared by 9 bases and J by 1 base, with 4 bases of the junction left unmatched. The CDR3 coding sequence is TGTGCCAGCGCCGGGACAGGGGGGAACACTGAAGCTTTCTTT. This sequence encodes CASAGTGGNTEAFF.

Regarding this clone: At the DNA level, this CDR3 is encoded by other sequences in the same sample as well. This chain joins TRBV19 and TRBJ2-3; TRBD1 matches at 9 bases. Germline V CDR1 and CDR2: LNHDA, SQIVND (reference sequence). V trimming: 5 bases; J trimming: 3 bases; junction bases outside the gene matches: 3. CDR3 length: 14 residues. The CDR3 is CASSPGQGTDTQYF. In nucleotides, the CDR3 is TGTGCCAGTAGTCCGGGACAGGGAACAGATACGCAGTATTTT.

This clone was seen a few times. The CDR3 protein is CASRTLRQQRDQPQHF. In DNA, the CDR3 is TGTGCAAGTCGCACCTTAAGACAGCAGCGGGATCAGCCCCAGCATTTT. This chain joins TRBV12-2 and TRBJ1-5. TRBV12-2 is designated a pseudogene. The CDR3 runs 16 residues.

The chain combines TRBV9 with TRBJ2-6, with D unclear. CDR3 size: 13 residues. Per the germline V gene, CDR1 is SGDLS and CDR2 is YYNGEE. Trimming pared 2 bases from V and 12 bases from J, leaving 12 bases between. The CDR3 sequence is CASSVTPASVLTF. As DNA, the CDR3 is TGTGCCAGCAGCGTGACCCCCGCTAGCGTCCTGACTTTC.

V usage is TRBV27 and J usage is TRBJ2-1, with D perhaps matching TRBD1 (6 bases). The CDR3 totals 15 residues. V gave up 5 bases and J gave up 3 bases, with 14 bases separating them. Germline V gene data show CDR1 as MNHEY and CDR2 as SMNVEV (reference sequence). In nucleotides, the CDR3 is TGTGCCAGCAGTAGGATACAGGGTAGCTACAATGAGCAGTTCTTC. It encodes CASSRIQGSYNEQFF.

The chain uses TRBV6-1 and TRBJ2-1; 8 bases align to TRBD2. Looked up from germline, CDR1 is MNHNS and CDR2 is SASEGT. With 6 bases clipped from V and 7 bases from J, the junction kept 5 bases outside the gene matches. The CDR3 runs to 13 residues. The CDR3 loop is CASSGTRINEQFF. The CDR3 DNA reads as TGTGCCAGCAGCGGGACTAGAATTAATGAGCAGTTCTTC.

The rearrangement links TRBV7-9 to TRBJ1-1; no clear D. Germline V gives CDR1 SEHNR, CDR2 FQNEAQ (reference sequence). Deletions cut 6 bases from V and 5 bases from J, with 13 bases between. The CDR3 is 13 amino acids. The CDR3 DNA is TGTGCCAGCAGGGAGACGGCGGGGACTGAAGCTTTCTTT. Encoded protein: CASRETAGTEAFF.

This clone was detected once. J is TRBJ2-1 and V is TRBV4-1; 11 bases are a match to TRBD2. The CDR3 is 15 residues long. The ends lost 1 base at V and 4 bases at J; junction bases unmatched: 0. Germline V gene data show CDR1 as MGHRA and CDR2 as YSYEKL. This CDR3 reads CASSQGTSGYNEQFF. The CDR3 DNA reads as TGCGCCAGCAGCCAAGGGACTAGCGGGTACAATGAGCAGTTCTTC.

The chain is built from TRBV14 and TRBJ1-2; 7 positions agree with TRBD1. CDR1 is SGHDN, CDR2 FVKESK, per germline. The CDR3 totals 14 residues. The V gene end was trimmed by 1 base and the J gene end by 8 bases; junction bases not matched to a gene: 7. The CDR3 coding sequence is TGTGCCAGCAGCCAAGTAGGGACAGTAGTCGGCTACACCTTC. It translates to CASSQVGTVVGYTF.